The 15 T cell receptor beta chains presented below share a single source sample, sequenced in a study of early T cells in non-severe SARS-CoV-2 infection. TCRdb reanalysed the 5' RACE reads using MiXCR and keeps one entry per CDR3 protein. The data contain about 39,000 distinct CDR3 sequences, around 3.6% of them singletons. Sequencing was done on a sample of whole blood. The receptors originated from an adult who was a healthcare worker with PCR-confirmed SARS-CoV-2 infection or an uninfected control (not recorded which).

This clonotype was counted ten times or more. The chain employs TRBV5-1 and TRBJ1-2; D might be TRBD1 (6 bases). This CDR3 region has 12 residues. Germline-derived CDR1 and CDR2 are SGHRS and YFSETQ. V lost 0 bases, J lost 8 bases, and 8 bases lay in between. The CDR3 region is CASSLAGDGYTF. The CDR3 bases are TGCGCCAGCAGCTTGGCAGGGGACGGCTACACCTTC.

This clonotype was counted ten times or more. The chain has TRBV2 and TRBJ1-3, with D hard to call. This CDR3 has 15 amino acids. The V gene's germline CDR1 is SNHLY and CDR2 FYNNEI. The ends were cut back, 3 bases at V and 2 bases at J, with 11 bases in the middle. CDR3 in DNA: TGTGCCAGCAGTGAGGGCAGCTTCCCTGGAAACACCATATATTTT. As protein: CASSEGSFPGNTIYF.

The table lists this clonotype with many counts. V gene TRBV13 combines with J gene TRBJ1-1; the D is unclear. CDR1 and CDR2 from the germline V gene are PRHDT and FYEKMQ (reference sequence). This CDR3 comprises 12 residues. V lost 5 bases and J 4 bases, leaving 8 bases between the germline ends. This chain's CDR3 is CASSQVLTEAFF. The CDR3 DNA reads TGTGCCAGCAGCCAAGTGCTCACTGAAGCTTTCTTT.

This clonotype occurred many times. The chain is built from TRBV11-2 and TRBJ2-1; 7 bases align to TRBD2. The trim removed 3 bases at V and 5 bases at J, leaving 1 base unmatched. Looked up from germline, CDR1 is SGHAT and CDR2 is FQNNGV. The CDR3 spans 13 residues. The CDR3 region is CASSLGGDNEQFF. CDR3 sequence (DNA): TGTGCCAGCAGCTTGGGAGGGGACAATGAGCAGTTCTTC.

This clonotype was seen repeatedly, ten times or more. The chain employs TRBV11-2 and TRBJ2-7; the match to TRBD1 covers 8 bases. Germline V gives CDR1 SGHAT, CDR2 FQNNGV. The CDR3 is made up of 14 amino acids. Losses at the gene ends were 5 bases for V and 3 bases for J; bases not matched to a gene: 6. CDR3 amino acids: CASSPGQVDYEQYF. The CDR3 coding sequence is TGTGCCAGCAGCCCGGGACAGGTGGACTACGAGCAGTACTTC.

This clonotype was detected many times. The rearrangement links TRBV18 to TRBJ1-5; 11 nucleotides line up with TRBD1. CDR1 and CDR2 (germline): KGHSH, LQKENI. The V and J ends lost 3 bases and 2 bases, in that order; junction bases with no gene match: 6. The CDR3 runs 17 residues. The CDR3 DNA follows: TGTGCCAGCTCACCTCCCGGGACAGGGGGAGGCAATCAGCCCCAGCATTTT. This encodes CASSPPGTGGGNQPQHF.

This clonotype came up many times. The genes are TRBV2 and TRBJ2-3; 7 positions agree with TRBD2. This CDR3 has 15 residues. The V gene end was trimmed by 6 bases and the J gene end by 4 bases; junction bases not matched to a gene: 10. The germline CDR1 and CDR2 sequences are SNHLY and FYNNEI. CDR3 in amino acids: CASRELRGSSDTQYF. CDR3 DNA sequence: TGTGCCAGCAGGGAGCTTCGCGGGAGTTCAGATACGCAGTATTTT.

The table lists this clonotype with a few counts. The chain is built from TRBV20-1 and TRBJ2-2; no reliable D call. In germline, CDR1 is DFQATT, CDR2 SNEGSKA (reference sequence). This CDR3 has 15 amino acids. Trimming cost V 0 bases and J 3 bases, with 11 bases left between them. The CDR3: CSARDPGYDTGELFF. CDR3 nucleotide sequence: TGCAGTGCTAGAGATCCTGGCTACGACACCGGGGAGCTGTTTTTT.

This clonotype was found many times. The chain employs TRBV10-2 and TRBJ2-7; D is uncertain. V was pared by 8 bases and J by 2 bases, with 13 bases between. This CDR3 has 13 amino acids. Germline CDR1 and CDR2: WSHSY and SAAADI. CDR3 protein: CASLTSPPYEQYF. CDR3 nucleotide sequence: TGCGCCAGCCTTACCTCCCCACCCTACGAGCAGTACTTC.

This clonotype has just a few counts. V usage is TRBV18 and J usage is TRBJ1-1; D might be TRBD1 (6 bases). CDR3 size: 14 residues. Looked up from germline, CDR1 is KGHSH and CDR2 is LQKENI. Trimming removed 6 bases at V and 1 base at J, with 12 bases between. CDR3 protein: CASSQGTGNTEAFF. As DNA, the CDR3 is TGTGCCAGCTCCCAGGGGACGGGGAACACTGAAGCTTTCTTT.

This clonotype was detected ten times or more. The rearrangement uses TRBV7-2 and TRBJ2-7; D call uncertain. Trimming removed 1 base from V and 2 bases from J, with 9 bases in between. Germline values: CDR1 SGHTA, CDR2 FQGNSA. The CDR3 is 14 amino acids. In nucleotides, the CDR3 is TGTGCCAGCAGCTTAGGAACCGGACCCTACGAGCAGTACTTC. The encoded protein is CASSLGTGPYEQYF.

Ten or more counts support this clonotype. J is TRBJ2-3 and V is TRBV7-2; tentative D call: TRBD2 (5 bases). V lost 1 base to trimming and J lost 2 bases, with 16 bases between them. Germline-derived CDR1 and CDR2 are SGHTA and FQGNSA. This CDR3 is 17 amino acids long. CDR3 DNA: TGTGCCAGCAGCTTAGTTCCCACTGGACTTCCCACAGATACGCAGTATTTT. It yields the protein CASSLVPTGLPTDTQYF.

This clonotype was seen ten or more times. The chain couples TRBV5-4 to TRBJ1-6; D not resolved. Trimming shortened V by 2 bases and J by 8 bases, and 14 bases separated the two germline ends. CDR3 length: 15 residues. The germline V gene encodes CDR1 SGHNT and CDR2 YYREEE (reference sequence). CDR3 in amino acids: CASSFSSGSYSPLHF. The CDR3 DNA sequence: TGTGCCAGCAGCTTTAGCTCGGGTTCTTATTCACCCCTCCACTTT.

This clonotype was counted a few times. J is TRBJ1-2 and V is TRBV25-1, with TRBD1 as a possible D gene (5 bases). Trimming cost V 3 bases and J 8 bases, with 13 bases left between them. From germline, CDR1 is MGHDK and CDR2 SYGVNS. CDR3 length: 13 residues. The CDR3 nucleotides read TGTGCCAGCAGTGAGGCGGGGGAAACCGGCTACACCTTC. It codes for CASSEAGETGYTF.

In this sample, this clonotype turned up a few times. The CDR3 loop reads CASSLDLRATGELFF. CDR3 bases: TGTGCCAGCAGTTTAGATCTCAGGGCTACCGGGGAGCTGTTTTTT. V and J are TRBV28 and TRBJ2-2; D possibly corresponds to TRBD1 (5 bases). The CDR3 has 15 amino acids. V lost 2 bases to trimming and J lost 5 bases, with 12 bases between them. Germline-derived CDR1 and CDR2 are MDHEN and SYDVKM.